This T cell receptor (beta chain) was captured in a study of blood T cells in healthy people across ages. Across the study: With template switching, about one barcoded beta molecule was captured per two T cells.

The germline gives CDR1 MNHEY, CDR2 SMNVEV (reference sequence). The CDR3 covers 16 residues. Trimming took 6 bases from V and 6 from J, leaving 21 bases between them. Next came a second PCR, run for roughly 6 to 11 cycles, which used a sample-barcoded 5' primer along with a J-beta primer mix. A single record per CDR3 protein comes from TCRdb applying MiXCR to the 5' RACE reads. This sample has under 2 million distinct CDR3 sequences; roughly 32% occur once, and the top ten carry approximately 10%. General observations from the study: Compared with aged donors, long-lived donors showed fewer expanded clones, suggesting selection.

In regard to this clonotype: Antigen: not known.

The draw of peripheral blood yielded around 10 milliliters from each donor. Total RNA, at least 5.5 micrograms per sample, came from PBMCs. The chain employs TRBV27 and TRBJ2-1, with TRBD2 as a possible D gene (7 bases). The origin of this receptor is a woman aged 25 to 39 in good health. Sequences were obtained from blood. The CDR3 here is CASSQETDGGPNEQFF. Written as DNA, the CDR3 is TGTGCCAGCAGCCAAGAAACTGACGGGGGGCCCAATGAGCAGTTCTTC.